The T cell receptor beta chain described here comes from a study of shared T cell receptors in the human thymus (TCRdb year 2021). Some background on the complete study: The study examined how the human thymus generates shared, self-reactive T-cell receptor alpha chains.

Note on this clone: It has no known antigen specificity. It has no much larger one-base neighbor in the sample; base qualities were not kept.

The library was produced with the immunoSEQ multiplex PCR assay. As stored in TCRdb, this immuneACCESS dataset retains in-frame rearrangements with V and J assigned. A fraction of the clones does not appear; measured against another copy, unresolved V genes explain less than half of the discrepancy, and the remainder lacks a known reason. Counted in this sample were 600,000 or so clones; around 87% of them appeared once. The ten largest clonotypes hold 0.0094% of the sample. At the junction V is shortened by 1 base and J by 2 bases; bases outside the gene matches: 6. The CDR3 holds 17 amino acids from the cysteine to the phenylalanine. Left in the record is the CDR3 DNA by itself, 51 bases read in frame from the first base. The germline V gene supplies CDR1 SGHRS and CDR2 YFSETQ. A further study also used this sample, focusing on human thymus T cells. Drawing on the second study: Donors were immunologically healthy infants undergoing open corrective cardiac surgery for congenital heart defects in Finland. The thymus tissue came from surgical resects taken out during corrective cardiac surgery. Both the thymic and the peripheral blood repertoires appeared to show biased V and J gene segment usage. Highly overlapping thymic TCR repertoires among unrelated individuals were reported in the related research. The study described the TCR alpha and beta repertoires in under ten infant thymus samples and four matching peripheral blood samples. The cohort included more than 5 male and a couple of female infants, with donor ages spanning 7 to 244 days. Thymocytes were released mechanically from tissue and stored at -70 °C as pellets of roughly 9.5-31 million cells. Genomic DNA was extracted from frozen cell pellets with a QIAsymphony instrument. Using the immunoSEQ multiplex PCR assay, the TCRB and TCRAD loci were amplified from a standardized quantity of quality-controlled genomic DNA. The amplicons covered the V(D)J region and were long enough to include the CDR3 and to identify the V and J genes. Amplicon sequencing was performed on an Illumina platform through the commercial immunoSEQ service. Primer bias and sequencing errors were corrected as previously described, and TCRAD and TCRB were defined on the basis of the IMGT database. immunoSEQ Analyzer 3.0 and VDJTools were used for repertoire analysis, which covered basic statistics, V/J segment usage, diversity estimates, rarefaction and pairwise overlap. Diversity was estimated using the Chao1, ChaoE, Efron-Thisted, Shannon and inverse Simpson indices, and was also estimated on datasets down-sampled to the size of the smallest sample. Repertoire overlap was assessed by strict matching of CDR3 nucleotide sequence, V gene and J gene, and clustering was done by Jaccard-based multidimensional scaling. On average, thymus samples gave 650,000 to 850,000 unique TCRB clonotypes, whereas blood samples gave approximately 84,000.

This receptor was identified in a boy in the first two years of life with a congenital heart defect. Donor details come from another sample of the same person, matched by shared clones. The sequencing sample was made of thymocytes. Recombination connected TRBV5-1 to TRBJ2-3, and 11 bases in between align with TRBD2. The CDR3 reads as follows: CASSLPPSGGPTDTQYF. The nucleotide sequence reads TGCGCCAGCAGCTTGCCCCCTAGCGGGGGGCCCACAGATACGCAGTATTTT.